The 21 T cell receptor beta chains reported below all come from one sample, sequenced in a study of T cells in Graves' hyperthyroidism and ophthalmopathy. Amplified TCR beta CDR3 regions came from RNA transcripts. With the HTBI primer set, the TCR CDR3 went through a first round of RT-PCR. TCRdb itself ran the multiplex PCR reads through MiXCR, one entry per CDR3 protein. The sample includes some 200,000 distinct CDR3 sequences, 17% of them seen just once. The sample was blood. All receptors come from a woman in her forties or fifties with Graves' hyperthyroidism.

This clonotype has more than one count but fewer than ten. The gene calls are TRBV6-5 and TRBJ1-4, with D tentatively TRBD1 (6 bases). The CDR3 totals 14 residues. CDR1 is MNHEY, CDR2 SVGAGI, per germline. Trimming took 2 bases from V and 7 from J, leaving 11 bases between them. The CDR3 reads CASSYPEGGEKLFF. The DNA for the CDR3 is TGTGCCAGCAGTTACCCCGAGGGGGGTGAAAAACTGTTTTTT.

This clonotype was recorded at least ten times. V and J are TRBV11-2 and TRBJ1-2, with 7 bases lining up with TRBD1. The CDR3 sequence is 15 residues long. With 4 bases clipped from V and 0 bases from J, the junction kept 5 bases outside the gene matches. Germline values: CDR1 SGHAT, CDR2 FQNNGV. CDR3: CASSSAGTANYGYTF. CDR3 bases: TGTGCCAGCAGCTCAGCCGGGACAGCTAACTATGGCTACACCTTC.

This clonotype was seen repeatedly, ten times or more. The chain recombines TRBV20-1 with TRBJ2-1; the D is unclear. The CDR3 spans 11 residues. In germline, CDR1 is DFQATT, CDR2 SNEGSKA (reference sequence). V was pared by 6 bases and J by 7 bases, with 10 bases between. The CDR3 DNA reads as TGCAGTGCCCTACAGCTTAATGAGCAGTTCTTC. It is translated as CSALQLNEQFF.

V usage is TRBV6-2 or TRBV6-3 and J usage is TRBJ2-3, with D perhaps being TRBD1 or TRBD2 (5 bases each). This CDR3 has 12 amino acids. With 7 bases removed from V and 11 bases from J, the gap between germline ends came to 16 bases. Per germline, CDR1 MNHEY and CDR2 SVGEGT. The CDR3 is CASTNGAGWQYF. The CDR3 nucleotides read TGTGCCAGCACCAACGGGGCGGGTTGGCAGTATTTT.

This clonotype was counted a few times. The chain combines TRBV10-1 with TRBJ2-3, with D hard to call. From germline, CDR1 is WNHNN and CDR2 SYGVQD (reference sequence). Trimming removed 3 bases at V and 4 bases at J, with 8 bases between. This CDR3 contains 13 residues. CDR3 sequence reads: CASSDSPPDTQYF. The CDR3 nucleotides are TGCGCCAGCAGTGACTCTCCCCCAGATACGCAGTATTTT.

This clonotype was seen repeatedly, ten times or more. The V call is TRBV2, the J call TRBJ1-1; D uncertain. Per germline, CDR1 SNHLY and CDR2 FYNNEI. Trimming took 4 bases from V and 1 from J, leaving 7 bases between them. This CDR3 is built from 13 residues. The CDR3 sequence is CASSVGSNTEAFF. The CDR3 nucleotides are TGTGCCAGCAGTGTCGGGTCGAACACTGAAGCTTTCTTT.

This clonotype was counted ten times or more. The CDR3 is CASSPIIHNEQFF. CDR3 DNA sequence: TGTGCCAGCAGCCCGATCATTCACAATGAGCAGTTCTTC. The chain carries TRBV7-9 and TRBJ2-1; no definite D call. CDR1 is SEHNR, CDR2 FQNEAQ, per germline (reference sequence). V dropped 5 bases and J dropped 5 bases, with 10 bases sitting between them. This CDR3 is built from 13 residues.

The chain is built from TRBV7-2 and TRBJ2-2, with 9 bases fitting TRBD2. The germline V gene has CDR1 SGHTA and CDR2 FQGNSA. V shed 0 bases and J 6 bases; nucleotides not matched to a gene: 2. This CDR3 is 15 amino acids long. The CDR3, as DNA: TGTGCCAGCAGCTTAGCTGCGGGAGGGCCCGGGGAGCTGTTTTTT. Translated: CASSLAAGGPGELFF.

This clonotype was seen many times. The chain recombines TRBV7-8 with TRBJ2-5; 8 positions match TRBD2. The germline V gene has CDR1 SGHVS and CDR2 FQNEAQ. The CDR3 consists of 17 residues. The junction had 15 bases not matched to a gene; V was cut back by 5 bases and J by 4 bases. The DNA of the CDR3 is TGTGCCAGCAGCCCACGGGGTAGCGGGACCTTTCGAGAGACCCAGTACTTC. Protein product: CASSPRGSGTFRETQYF.

This clonotype was recorded at least ten times. This rearrangement joins TRBV7-2 to TRBJ2-7; D perhaps matches TRBD2 (6 bases). Germline values: CDR1 SGHTA, CDR2 FQGNSA. The V end lost 5 bases, the J end lost 3 bases, and 17 bases lay between the germline ends. This CDR3 is 15 amino acids long. CDR3 in amino acids: CASSLRAGLNYEQYF. Here the CDR3 DNA reads TGTGCCAGCAGCCTCCGGGCGGGGTTGAACTACGAGCAGTACTTC. The variable domain in full, with the rest retrieved from reference TRBV7-2 and TRBJ2-7, is GAGVSQSPSNKVTEKGKDVELRCDPISGHTALYWYRQSLGQGLEFLIYFQGNSAPDKSGLPSDRFSAERTGGSVSTLTIQRTQQEDSAVYLCASSLRAGLNYEQYFGPGTRLTVT.

This clonotype was counted between two and nine times. This sequence joins TRBV30 and TRBJ2-1, with 14 positions matching TRBD2. CDR3 length: 18 residues. After removal of 0 bases from V and 0 bases from J, the junction contained 4 bases not matched to a gene. Germline loops: CDR1 GTSNPN, CDR2 SVGIG (reference sequence). As DNA, the CDR3 is TGTGCCTGGAGTGTAGGGGGACTAGCGGGAGTCTCCTACAATGAGCAGTTCTTC. As protein: CAWSVGGLAGVSYNEQFF.

The sample holds many counts of this clonotype. This chain links TRBV28 with TRBJ2-3; 8 bases map to TRBD1. Trimming took 4 bases from V and 1 from J; bases not matched to a gene: 4. Germline V lookup: CDR1 MDHEN, CDR2 SYDVKM. The CDR3 length is 15 residues. CDR3 sequence (DNA): TGTGCCAGCAGTTCTCCGGGACAGGGCACAGATACGCAGTATTTT. Amino acids: CASSSPGQGTDTQYF.

The chain uses TRBV27 and TRBJ2-1; 7 bases line up with TRBD1. Trimming cost V 8 bases and J 5 bases; bases outside gene matches: 15. The germline CDR1 and CDR2 sequences are MNHEY and SMNVEV (reference sequence). The CDR3 spans 16 residues. The CDR3 sequence is CASHRQGYGAHNEQFF. In DNA, the CDR3 is TGTGCCAGCCATAGACAGGGATACGGCGCCCACAATGAGCAGTTCTTC.

This clonotype showed up many times. J is TRBJ2-3 and V is TRBV20-1, with 8 bases that match TRBD2. CDR3 length equals 15 residues. The germline V gene has CDR1 DFQATT and CDR2 SNEGSKA (reference sequence). The J segment lost 1 base and the V segment lost 0 bases, leaving 3 bases of the junction unmatched. The CDR3 nucleotides read TGCAGTGCTAGAGATTTGCGGGAGGGCACAGATACGCAGTATTTT. Protein: CSARDLREGTDTQYF.

The genes are TRBV19 and TRBJ2-1; 7 bases are a match to TRBD2. Germline CDR1 and CDR2: LNHDA and SQIVND (reference sequence). J was trimmed by 6 bases and V by 4 bases; bases with no gene match: 3. This CDR3 spans 13 amino acids. CDR3 sequence (DNA): TGTGCCAGTAGTACCGGACTAGGCAATGAGCAGTTCTTC. It codes for CASSTGLGNEQFF.

Many counts were recorded for this clonotype. The chain recombines TRBV20-1 with TRBJ1-2; D is unresolved. Trimming pared 5 bases from V and 4 bases from J, leaving 8 bases between. This CDR3 spans 11 amino acids. The germline V gene has CDR1 DFQATT and CDR2 SNEGSKA (reference sequence). CDR3 nucleotides: TGCAGTGCTGAACCGGCCTATGGCTACACCTTC. Its translation is CSAEPAYGYTF.

This clonotype has just a few counts. The chain carries TRBV12-3 or TRBV12-4 and TRBJ1-2; D is possibly TRBD1 (5 bases). The CDR3 spans 14 residues. V was trimmed by 6 bases and J by 3 bases, leaving 14 bases between them. The CDR3 region is CASRTSGTYYGYTF. CDR3 coding DNA: TGTGCCAGCAGGACATCCGGGACCTACTATGGCTACACCTTC.

This clonotype was counted ten times or more. V is TRBV11-2 and J is TRBJ2-5; TRBD2 might be the D (5 bases). Germline V gene sequence: CDR1 SGHAT, CDR2 FQNNGV. The CDR3 consists of 15 residues. Trimming removed 5 bases at V and 4 bases at J, with 17 bases between. CDR3 in amino acids: CASSPLEAAGETQYF. CDR3 nucleotide sequence: TGTGCCAGCAGCCCTCTTGAGGCGGCGGGAGAGACCCAGTACTTC.

The chain joins TRBV14 to TRBJ1-2; 8 bases are shared with TRBD1. With V trimmed by 4 bases and J by 2 bases, 6 bases remained unmatched. Germline CDR1 SGHDN, CDR2 FVKESK. This CDR3 spans 15 amino acids. CDR3 nucleotide sequence: TGTGCCAGCAGCCTAGCCGGGACAGGAAACTATGGCTACACCTTC. Protein product: CASSLAGTGNYGYTF. Looking up the rest from reference TRBV14 and TRBJ1-2 gives the full variable domain: EAGVTQFPSHSVIEKGQTVTLRCDPISGHDNLYWYRRVMGKEIKFLLHFVKESKQDESGMPNNRFLAERTGGTYSTLKVQPAELEDSGVYFCASSLAGTGNYGYTFGSGTRLTVV.

This clonotype was detected ten times or more. The rearrangement uses TRBV11-3 and TRBJ2-5; 9 bases agree with TRBD2. Looked up from germline, CDR1 is SGHNT and CDR2 is YENEEA. With V trimmed by 5 bases and J by 5 bases, 9 bases remained unmatched. The CDR3 extends over 15 amino acids. CDR3 sequence: CASSPGIAGVETQYF. Here the CDR3 DNA reads TGTGCCAGCAGCCCAGGAATAGCGGGAGTGGAGACCCAGTACTTC.

This clonotype was detected many times. The genes are TRBV27 and TRBJ2-1; 7 bases are a match to TRBD1. Germline trimming cut 4 bases from V and 9 bases from J; bases unmatched to any gene: 9. This CDR3 is built from 14 residues. Per germline, CDR1 MNHEY and CDR2 SMNVEV (reference sequence). In DNA, the CDR3 is TGTGCCAGCAGTTCTGGGACAGTTTTGGGTGAGCAGTTCTTC. It codes for CASSSGTVLGEQFF.